These T cell receptor beta chains were read from a single sample in a study of blood T cell repertoires in COVID-19. Sequencing used immunoSEQ multiplex PCR; TCRdb keeps in-frame clones, though not all of them. The table records some 200,000 clones, over 75% of them present only once. Input material: peripheral blood. The source of these receptors is a woman of 80 years or more with acute or convalescent COVID-19. The CDR3 runs from the conserved cysteine through the conserved F or W.

V gene: TRBV7-2; J gene: TRBJ1-3; CDR3 protein: CASSPGTGAGNTIYF
V gene: TRBV10-3; J gene: TRBJ1-3; CDR3 protein: CAISELWDRGSGNTIYF
V gene: TRBV14; J gene: TRBJ1-4; CDR3 protein: CASSHAGTGEEKLFF
V gene: TRBV6-4; J gene: TRBJ2-6; CDR3 protein: CASSAGGGANVLTF
V gene: TRBV18; J gene: TRBJ1-4; CDR3 protein: CASSQGDRPNEKLFF
V gene: TRBV7-9; J gene: TRBJ2-7; CDR3 protein: CASSLSLDRGHEQYF
V gene: TRBV7-8; J gene: TRBJ1-2; CDR3 protein: CASSFHGQGANYGYTF
V gene: TRBV12-3/TRBV12-4; J gene: TRBJ2-1; CDR3 protein: CASRGRSRDEQFF
V gene: TRBV29-1; J gene: TRBJ1-2; CDR3 protein: CSVESRRGHGYTF
V gene: TRBV18; J gene: TRBJ1-3; CDR3 protein: CASLPTGVPGNTIYF
V gene: TRBV29-1; J gene: TRBJ1-5; CDR3 protein: CSVVDRSNQPQHF
V gene: TRBV5-1; J gene: TRBJ2-6; CDR3 protein: CASSPRQGTGANVLTF
V gene: TRBV7-9; J gene: TRBJ2-3; CDR3 protein: CASSFAVLDTQYF
V gene: TRBV2; J gene: TRBJ2-2; CDR3 protein: CASSTSFGELFF
V gene: TRBV7-2; J gene: TRBJ2-5; CDR3 protein: CASRALAGQETQYF
V gene: TRBV6-1; J gene: TRBJ1-5; CDR3 protein: CASSEPGRGNQPQHF
V gene: TRBV19; J gene: TRBJ1-6; CDR3 protein: CASGTDRSYNSPLHF
V gene: TRBV7-2; J gene: TRBJ2-1; CDR3 protein: CASSTTAGGTYNEQFF
V gene: TRBV9; J gene: TRBJ2-5; CDR3 protein: CASSVGGGNEPQYF
V gene: TRBV24-1; J gene: TRBJ2-1; CDR3 protein: CATSDGGSYNEQFF
V gene: TRBV6-2/TRBV6-3; J gene: TRBJ2-2; CDR3 protein: CASSYRDRRSGELFF
V gene: TRBV5-6; J gene: TRBJ2-1; CDR3 protein: CASSLAREHEQFF
V gene: TRBV6-5; J gene: TRBJ2-7; CDR3 protein: CASSYRPGDEQYF
V gene: TRBV4-3; J gene: TRBJ1-1; CDR3 protein: CASSLEGDTEAFF
V gene: TRBV19; J gene: TRBJ1-2; CDR3 protein: CASSTGGRGYTF
V gene: TRBV7-8; J gene: TRBJ1-1; CDR3 protein: CASSLAPGEAEAFF
V gene: TRBV20-1; J gene: TRBJ2-3; CDR3 protein: CSARGGDTQYF
V gene: TRBV7-8; J gene: TRBJ2-7; CDR3 protein: CASSWRASQEQYF
V gene: TRBV29-1; J gene: TRBJ2-7; CDR3 protein: CSVQQTGLGYEQYF
V gene: TRBV9; J gene: TRBJ2-2; CDR3 protein: CASSAYWAGRVTGELFF
V gene: TRBV7-9; J gene: TRBJ1-2; CDR3 protein: CASSLEGVNYGYTF
V gene: TRBV5-1; J gene: TRBJ1-2; CDR3 protein: CASSPPAGRSGYTF
V gene: TRBV7-2; J gene: TRBJ2-1; CDR3 protein: CASSEAGAGEQFF
V gene: TRBV6-5; J gene: TRBJ1-5; CDR3 protein: CASSRAGPPTGPQHF
V gene: TRBV6-5; J gene: TRBJ1-2; CDR3 protein: CASSPRDFGYTF
V gene: TRBV19; J gene: TRBJ2-5; CDR3 protein: CASGTGAQAETQYF
V gene: TRBV2; J gene: TRBJ2-1; CDR3 protein: CASSTPSGGPSYNEQFF
V gene: TRBV19; J gene: TRBJ1-6; CDR3 protein: CASSIVGVPHNSPLHF
V gene: TRBV7-9; J gene: TRBJ1-1; CDR3 protein: CASREGGGGYTEAFF
V gene: TRBV6-5; J gene: TRBJ2-7; CDR3 protein: CASSRAGAEHYEQYF
V gene: TRBV3-1/TRBV3-2; J gene: TRBJ2-7; CDR3 protein: CASSQGSLGHLF
V gene: TRBV6-2/TRBV6-3; J gene: TRBJ2-3; CDR3 protein: CASSSGTGSTDTQYF
V gene: TRBV9; J gene: TRBJ1-2; CDR3 protein: CASSPRTGGNYGYTF
V gene: TRBV2; J gene: TRBJ2-7; CDR3 protein: CASTTGTNLDEQYF
V gene: TRBV6-1; J gene: TRBJ2-7; CDR3 protein: CASSETAGAYYEQYF
V gene: TRBV2; J gene: TRBJ2-7; CDR3 protein: CASRPWRVSYEQYF
V gene: TRBV7-6; J gene: TRBJ2-5; CDR3 protein: CASSLRGQKSRETQYF
V gene: TRBV19; J gene: TRBJ1-2; CDR3 protein: CAISGTGNGYTF
V gene: TRBV5-6; J gene: TRBJ1-1; CDR3 protein: CASSPTLVGTEAFF
V gene: TRBV30; J gene: TRBJ1-5; CDR3 protein: CAWVTGGNQPQHF
V gene: TRBV7-8; J gene: TRBJ1-2; CDR3 protein: CASSMTGGVYGYTF